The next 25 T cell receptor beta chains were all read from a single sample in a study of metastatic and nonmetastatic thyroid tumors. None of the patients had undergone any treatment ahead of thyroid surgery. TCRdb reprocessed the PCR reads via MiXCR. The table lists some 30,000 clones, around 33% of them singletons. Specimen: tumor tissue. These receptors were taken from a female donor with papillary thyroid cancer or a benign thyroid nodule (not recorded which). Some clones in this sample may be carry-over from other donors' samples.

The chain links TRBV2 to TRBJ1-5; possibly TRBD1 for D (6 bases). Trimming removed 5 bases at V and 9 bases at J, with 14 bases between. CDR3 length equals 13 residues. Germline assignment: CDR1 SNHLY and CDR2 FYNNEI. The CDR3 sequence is CASSWNREGPQHF. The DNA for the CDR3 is TGTGCCAGCAGTTGGAACAGGGAAGGGCCCCAGCATTTT. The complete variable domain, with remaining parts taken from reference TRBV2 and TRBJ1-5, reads EPEVTQTPSHQVTQMGQEVILRCVPISNHLYFYWYRQILGQKVEFLVSFYNNEISEKSEIFDDQFSVERPDGSNFTLKIRSTKLEDSAMYFCASSWNREGPQHFGDGTRLSIL.

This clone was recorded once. The CDR3 reads CASSSQGASYGYTF. Written as DNA, the CDR3 is TGTGCCAGCAGCTCCCAGGGGGCATCCTATGGCTACACCTTC. The V gene is TRBV7-9, the J gene TRBJ1-2; the match to TRBD1 covers 8 bases. The CDR3 loop spans 14 amino acids. The germline V gene encodes CDR1 SEHNR and CDR2 FQNEAQ (reference sequence). V was clipped by 4 bases and J by 4 bases; unmatched bases: 5. Based on the CDR3 plus reference TRBV7-9 and TRBJ1-2, the full variable domain is DTGVSQNPRHKITKRGQNVTFRCDPISEHNRLYWYRQTLGQGPEFLTYFQNEAQLEKSRLLSDRFSAERPKGSFSTLEIQRTEQGDSAMYLCASSSQGASYGYTFGSGTRLTVV.

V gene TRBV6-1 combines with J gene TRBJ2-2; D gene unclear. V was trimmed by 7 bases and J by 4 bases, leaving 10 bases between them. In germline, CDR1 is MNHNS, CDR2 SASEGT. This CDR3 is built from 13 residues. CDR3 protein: CASKLLGTGELFF. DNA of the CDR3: TGTGCCAGCAAACTGTTGGGCACCGGGGAGCTGTTTTTT.

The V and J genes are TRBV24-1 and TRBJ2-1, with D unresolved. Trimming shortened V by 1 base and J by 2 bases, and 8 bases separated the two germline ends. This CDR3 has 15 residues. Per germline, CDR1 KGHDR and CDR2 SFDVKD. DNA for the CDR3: TGTGCCACCAGTGATTTCCGGTTCGCCTACAATGAGCAGTTCTTC. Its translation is CATSDFRFAYNEQFF.

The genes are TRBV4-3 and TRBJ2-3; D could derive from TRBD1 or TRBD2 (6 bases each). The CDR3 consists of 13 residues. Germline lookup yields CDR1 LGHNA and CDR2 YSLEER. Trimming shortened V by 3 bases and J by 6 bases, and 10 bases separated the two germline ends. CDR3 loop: CASSHGGGDTQYF. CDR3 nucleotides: TGCGCCAGCAGCCACGGGGGCGGGGATACGCAGTATTTT.

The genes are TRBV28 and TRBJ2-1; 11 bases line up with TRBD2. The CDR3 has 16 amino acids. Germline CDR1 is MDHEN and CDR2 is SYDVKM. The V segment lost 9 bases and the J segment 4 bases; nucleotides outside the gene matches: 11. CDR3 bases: TGTGCCAGTAGTATACTACTAGCGGGAGCTTACAATGAGCAGTTCTTC. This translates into CASSILLAGAYNEQFF.

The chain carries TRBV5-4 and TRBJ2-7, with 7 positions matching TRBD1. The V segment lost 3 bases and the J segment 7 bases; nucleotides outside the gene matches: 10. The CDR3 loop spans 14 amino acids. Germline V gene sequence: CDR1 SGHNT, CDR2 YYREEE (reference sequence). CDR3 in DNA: TGTGCCAGCAGCTACGGACAGGCCCTAGGTGAGCAGTACTTC. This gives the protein CASSYGQALGEQYF.

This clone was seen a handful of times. CDR3 protein: CASFPSGGDTQYF. The CDR3 coding sequence is TGTGCCAGCTTTCCGAGTGGGGGAGATACGCAGTATTTT. The genes are TRBV28 and TRBJ2-3; D is tentatively TRBD1 or TRBD2 (5 bases each). The germline CDR1 and CDR2 sequences are MDHEN and SYDVKM. The CDR3 contains 13 residues. Trimming shortened V by 8 bases and J by 5 bases, and 14 bases separated the two germline ends.

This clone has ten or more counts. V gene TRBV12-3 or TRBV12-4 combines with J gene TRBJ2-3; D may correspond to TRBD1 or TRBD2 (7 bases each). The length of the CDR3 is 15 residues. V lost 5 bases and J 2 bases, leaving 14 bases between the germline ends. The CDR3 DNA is TGTGCCAGCAGTCCTCAGGGGGGGTACACAGATACGCAGTATTTT. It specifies CASSPQGGYTDTQYF.

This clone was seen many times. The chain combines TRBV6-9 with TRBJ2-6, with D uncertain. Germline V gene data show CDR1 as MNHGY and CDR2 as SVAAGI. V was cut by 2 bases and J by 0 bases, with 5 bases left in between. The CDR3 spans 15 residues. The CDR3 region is CASSYGDSGANVLTF. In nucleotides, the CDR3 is TGTGCCAGCAGTTATGGAGACTCTGGGGCCAACGTCCTGACTTTC.

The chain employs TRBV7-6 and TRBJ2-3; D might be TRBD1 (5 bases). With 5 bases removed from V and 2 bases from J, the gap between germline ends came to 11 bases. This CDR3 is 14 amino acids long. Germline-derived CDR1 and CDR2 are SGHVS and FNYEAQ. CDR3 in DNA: TGTGCCAGCAGCCTGGGGCCGAACACAGATACGCAGTATTTT. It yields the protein CASSLGPNTDTQYF.

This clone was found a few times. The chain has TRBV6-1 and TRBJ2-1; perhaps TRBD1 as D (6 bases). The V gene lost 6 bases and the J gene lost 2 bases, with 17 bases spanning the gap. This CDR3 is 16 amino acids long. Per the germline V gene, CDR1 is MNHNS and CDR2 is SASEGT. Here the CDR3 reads CASSPTVWGPYNEQFF. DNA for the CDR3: TGTGCCAGCAGCCCCACGGTGTGGGGGCCCTACAATGAGCAGTTCTTC.

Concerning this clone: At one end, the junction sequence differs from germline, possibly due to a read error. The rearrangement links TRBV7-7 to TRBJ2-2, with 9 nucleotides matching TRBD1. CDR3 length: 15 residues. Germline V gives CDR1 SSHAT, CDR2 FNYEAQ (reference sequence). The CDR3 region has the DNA TGTGCTAGCAGCCTGGGACAGGGCGGGTCCGGGGAGCTGTTTTTT. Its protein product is CASSLGQGGSGELFF.

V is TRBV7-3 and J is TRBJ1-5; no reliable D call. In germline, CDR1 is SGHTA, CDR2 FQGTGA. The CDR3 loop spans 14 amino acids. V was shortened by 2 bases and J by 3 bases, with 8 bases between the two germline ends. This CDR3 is CASSLQRINQPQHF. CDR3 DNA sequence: TGTGCCAGCAGCTTACAAAGAATCAATCAGCCCCAGCATTTT.

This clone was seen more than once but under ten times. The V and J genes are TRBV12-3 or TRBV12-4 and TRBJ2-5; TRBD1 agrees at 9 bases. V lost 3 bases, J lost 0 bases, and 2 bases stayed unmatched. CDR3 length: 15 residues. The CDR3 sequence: CASSFGTGYQETQYF. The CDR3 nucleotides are TGTGCCAGCAGTTTCGGGACAGGGTACCAAGAGACCCAGTACTTC.

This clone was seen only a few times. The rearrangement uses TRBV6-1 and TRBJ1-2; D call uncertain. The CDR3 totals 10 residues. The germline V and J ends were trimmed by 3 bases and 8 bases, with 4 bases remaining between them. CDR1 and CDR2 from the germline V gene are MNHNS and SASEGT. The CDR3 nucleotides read TGTGCCAGCAGTGATGAAGGCTACACCTTC. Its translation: CASSDEGYTF.

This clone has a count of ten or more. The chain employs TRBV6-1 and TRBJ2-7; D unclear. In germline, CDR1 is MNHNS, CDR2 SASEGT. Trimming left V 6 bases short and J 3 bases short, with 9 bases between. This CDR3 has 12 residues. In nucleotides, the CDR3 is TGTGCCAGCAGGGGTGAGTTCTACGAGCAGTACTTC. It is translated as CASRGEFYEQYF.

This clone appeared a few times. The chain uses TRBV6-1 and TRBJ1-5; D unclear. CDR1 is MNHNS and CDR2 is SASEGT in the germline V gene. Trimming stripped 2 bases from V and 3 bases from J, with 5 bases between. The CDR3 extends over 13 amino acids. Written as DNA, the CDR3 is TGTGCCAGCAGTGAACGGTACAATCAGCCCCAGCATTTT. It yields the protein CASSERYNQPQHF.

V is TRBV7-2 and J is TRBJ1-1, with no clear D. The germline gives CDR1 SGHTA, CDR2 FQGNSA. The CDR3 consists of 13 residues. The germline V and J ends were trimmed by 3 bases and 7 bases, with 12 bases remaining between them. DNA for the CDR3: TGTGCCAGCAGCTTTAGTAGGAACTTTGAAGCTTTCTTT. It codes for CASSFSRNFEAFF.

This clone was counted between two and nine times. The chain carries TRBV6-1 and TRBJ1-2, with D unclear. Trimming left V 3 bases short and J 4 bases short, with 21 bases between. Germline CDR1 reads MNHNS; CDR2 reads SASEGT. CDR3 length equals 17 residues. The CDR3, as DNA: TGTGCCAGCAGTGACGATACGGGTACGGGATGGGGCTATGGCTACACCTTC. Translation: CASSDDTGTGWGYGYTF.

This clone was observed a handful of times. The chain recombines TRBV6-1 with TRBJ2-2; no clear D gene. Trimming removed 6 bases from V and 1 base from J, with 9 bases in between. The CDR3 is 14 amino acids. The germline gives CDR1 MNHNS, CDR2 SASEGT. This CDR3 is CASRLSENTGELFF. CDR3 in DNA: TGTGCCAGCAGGTTAAGCGAGAACACCGGGGAGCTGTTTTTT.

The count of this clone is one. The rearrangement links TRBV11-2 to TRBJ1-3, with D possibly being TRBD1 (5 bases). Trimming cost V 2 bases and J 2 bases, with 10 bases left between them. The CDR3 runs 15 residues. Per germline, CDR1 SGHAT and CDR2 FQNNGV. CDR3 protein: CASSLYLGAGNTIYF. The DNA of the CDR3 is TGTGCCAGCAGCTTATATTTAGGGGCTGGAAACACCATATATTTT.

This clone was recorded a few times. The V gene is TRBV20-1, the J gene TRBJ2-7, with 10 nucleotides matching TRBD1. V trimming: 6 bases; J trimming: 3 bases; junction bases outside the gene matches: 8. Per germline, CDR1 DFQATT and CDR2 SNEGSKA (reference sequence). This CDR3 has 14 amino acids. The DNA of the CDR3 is TGCAGTGCACCCGGGACAGGGGACAACTACGAGCAGTACTTC. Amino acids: CSAPGTGDNYEQYF.

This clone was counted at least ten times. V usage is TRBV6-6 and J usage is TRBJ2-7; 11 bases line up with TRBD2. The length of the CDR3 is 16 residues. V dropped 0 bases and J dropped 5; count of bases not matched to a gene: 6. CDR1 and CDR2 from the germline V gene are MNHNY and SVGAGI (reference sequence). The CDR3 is CASSYSRTSGSNEQYF. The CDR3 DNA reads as TGTGCCAGCAGTTACTCTCGTACTAGCGGGAGCAACGAGCAGTACTTC.

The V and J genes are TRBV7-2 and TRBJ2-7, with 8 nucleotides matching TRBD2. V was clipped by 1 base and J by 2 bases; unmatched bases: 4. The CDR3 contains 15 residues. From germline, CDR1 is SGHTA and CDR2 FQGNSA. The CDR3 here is CASSLGGSGAYEQYF. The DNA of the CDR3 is TGTGCCAGCAGCTTAGGGGGTAGCGGGGCCTACGAGCAGTACTTC.